What follows are 22 T cell receptor beta chains derived from one specimen sequenced in a study of CD8 T cells in Susac syndrome. An input of about 0.5 to 1 ug of RNA was subjected to reverse transcription using random hexamers. Using its own MiXCR run on the immunoSEQ multiplex PCR reads, TCRdb lists one record per CDR3 protein. The sample consists of roughly 200,000 distinct CDR3 sequences, approximately 94% of them appearing once. Sequencing was carried out using CD4+ T cells from PBMCs. Receptor source: a human donor with Susac syndrome.

The rearrangement joins TRBV18 to TRBJ1-5; tentative D call: TRBD1 (5 bases). The CDR3 has 15 residues. Germline values: CDR1 KGHSH, CDR2 LQKENI. The ends were cut back, 5 bases at V and 5 bases at J, with 16 bases in the middle. This chain's CDR3 is CASSGDGGSHQPQHF. CDR3 DNA: TGTGCCAGCTCAGGGGACGGAGGAAGCCATCAGCCCCAGCATTTT.

CDR3 DNA sequence: TGCAGTGCTAGGAAGTTAGCCGCTAAGAACTACAATGAGCAGTTCTTC. This codes for CSARKLAAKNYNEQFF. V is TRBV20-1 and J is TRBJ2-1; D remains unclear. Trimming left V 3 bases short and J 3 bases short, with 18 bases between. The V gene's germline CDR1 is DFQATT and CDR2 SNEGSKA (reference sequence). This CDR3 comprises 16 residues.

This clonotype occurred once. This chain links TRBV12-3 or TRBV12-4 with TRBJ1-6; TRBD1 aligns across 8 bases. This CDR3 has 14 amino acids. V gave up 5 bases and J gave up 10 bases; unmatched junction bases: 7. CDR3 residues: CASSPTGGKSPLHF. In DNA, the CDR3 is TGTGCCAGCAGTCCTACAGGGGGTAAATCACCCCTCCACTTT.

Written as DNA, the CDR3 is TGTGCCAGTAGTCCCCTCGGGGGGCCCACAGATACGCAGTATTTT. It specifies CASSPLGGPTDTQYF. The J gene is TRBJ2-3, the V gene TRBV19; D might be TRBD2 (7 bases). Looked up from germline, CDR1 is LNHDA and CDR2 is SQIVND (reference sequence). Trimming removed 5 bases from V and 2 bases from J, with 14 bases in between. The CDR3 runs 15 residues.

The J gene is TRBJ2-1, the V gene TRBV20-1; D gene ambiguous. Per germline, CDR1 DFQATT and CDR2 SNEGSKA (reference sequence). V lost 0 bases and J lost 9, with 12 bases in between. The CDR3 sequence is 13 residues long. CDR3 in amino acids: CSARDRLGAEQFF. The DNA of the CDR3 is TGCAGTGCTAGAGATCGATTGGGTGCTGAGCAGTTCTTC.

The chain carries TRBV29-1 and TRBJ2-3; D is perhaps TRBD1 (7 bases). This CDR3 has 13 residues. Trimming stripped 3 bases from V and 4 bases from J, with 11 bases between. The germline V gene has CDR1 SQVTM and CDR2 ANQGSEA. The CDR3 coding sequence is TGCAGCGTTGAGGAGGGGGCCGCAGATACGCAGTATTTT. It yields the protein CSVEEGAADTQYF.

The chain carries TRBV5-4 and TRBJ2-3; 10 bases fit TRBD2. There are 15 residues in the CDR3. The trim removed 6 bases at V and 2 bases at J, leaving 6 bases unmatched. Germline loops: CDR1 SGHNT, CDR2 YYREEE (reference sequence). The CDR3 bases are TGTGCCAGCACTTTAGCGGGGGGACCCACAGATACGCAGTATTTT. The encoded protein is CASTLAGGPTDTQYF. The complete variable domain, with remaining parts taken from reference TRBV5-4 and TRBJ2-3, reads ETGVTQSPTHLIKTRGQQVTLRCSSQSGHNTVSWYQQALGQGPQFIFQYYREEENGRGNFPPRFSGLQFPNYSSELNVNALELDDSALYLCASTLAGGPTDTQYFGPGTRLTVL.

The chain recombines TRBV29-1 with TRBJ2-7; no clear D gene. Trimming took 3 bases from V and 2 from J, leaving 11 bases between them. The germline CDR1 and CDR2 sequences are SQVTM and ANQGSEA. This CDR3 has 13 residues. The CDR3 DNA reads TGCAGCGTTGAGTTGAGGCAGACCTACGAGCAGTACTTC. Its translation: CSVELRQTYEQYF.

The CDR3 DNA reads TGTGCCAGCAGAGTTACTAGCGGGGGATACAATGAGCAGTTCTTC. Translating it yields CASRVTSGGYNEQFF. The rearrangement links TRBV12-3 or TRBV12-4 to TRBJ2-1; 11 bases match TRBD2. CDR3 length: 15 amino acids. After removal of 6 bases from V and 4 bases from J, the junction contained 5 bases not matched to a gene.

The V and J genes are TRBV12-3 or TRBV12-4 and TRBJ1-1; tentatively, D is TRBD1 (5 bases). The CDR3 length is 14 residues. V was shortened by 0 bases and J by 1 base, with 6 bases between the two germline ends. This chain's CDR3 is CASSLAGANTEAFF. The CDR3 coding sequence is TGTGCCAGCAGTTTAGCAGGGGCGAACACTGAAGCTTTCTTT.

V and J are TRBV5-4 and TRBJ2-7, with 8 nucleotides matching TRBD1. CDR1 and CDR2 from the germline V gene are SGHNT and YYREEE (reference sequence). J gave up 7 bases and V 5 bases, and 11 bases lay outside the gene matches. The CDR3 length is 14 residues. The CDR3 coding sequence is TGTGCCAGCAGAGAGGGTCAGGGGGCGGTGGAGCAGTACTTC. This translates into CASREGQGAVEQYF. The entire variable domain, with the rest obtained from reference TRBV5-4 and TRBJ2-7, is as follows: ETGVTQSPTHLIKTRGQQVTLRCSSQSGHNTVSWYQQALGQGPQFIFQYYREEENGRGNFPPRFSGLQFPNYSSELNVNALELDDSALYLCASREGQGAVEQYFGPGTRLTVT.

The chain employs TRBV20-1 and TRBJ2-1, with a tentative D call TRBD1 (6 bases). Trimming left V 5 bases short and J 5 bases short, with 13 bases between. From germline, CDR1 is DFQATT and CDR2 SNEGSKA (reference sequence). This CDR3 is built from 13 residues. This chain's CDR3 is CSAVRDTNNEQFF. CDR3 bases: TGCAGTGCTGTCCGGGACACCAACAATGAGCAGTTCTTC.

The genes are TRBV7-2 and TRBJ2-1; no clear D gene. Germline values: CDR1 SGHTA, CDR2 FQGNSA. The V gene lost 6 bases and the J gene lost 0 bases, with 9 bases spanning the gap. CDR3 size: 14 residues. CDR3 loop: CASSKRLSYNEQFF. In DNA form, the CDR3 reads TGTGCCAGCAGTAAGAGACTCTCCTACAATGAGCAGTTCTTC.

Here the CDR3 reads CASSPDRWNGYTF. In DNA, the CDR3 is TGTGCCAGCAGTCCTGACAGGTGGAATGGCTACACCTTC. The chain joins TRBV6-5 to TRBJ1-2; possible D gene TRBD1, 6 bases. CDR1 is MNHEY, CDR2 SVGAGI, per germline. There are 13 residues in the CDR3. V was pared by 5 bases and J by 6 bases, with 13 bases between.

This clonotype appeared a single time. This chain connects TRBV6-1 to TRBJ1-1; tentatively, D is TRBD1 (6 bases). Deletions cut 4 bases from V and 6 bases from J, with 15 bases between. The CDR3 extends over 14 amino acids. The germline V gene has CDR1 MNHNS and CDR2 SASEGT. The CDR3 sequence is CASSARRQDSEAFF. CDR3 DNA: TGTGCCAGCAGTGCCCGACGACAGGACTCTGAAGCTTTCTTT.

The chain carries TRBV19 and TRBJ1-2; possibly TRBD1 for D (6 bases). The CDR3 spans 16 residues. Germline V gives CDR1 LNHDA, CDR2 SQIVND (reference sequence). Trimming cost V 11 bases and J 0 bases, with 22 bases left between them. In DNA, the CDR3 is TGTGCCTACTTGGGTTTGGAGACAGGCCCTAACTATGGCTACACCTTC. It is translated as CAYLGLETGPNYGYTF.

The chain uses TRBV7-9 and TRBJ2-1; D possibly matches TRBD1 or TRBD2 (5 bases each). The CDR3 sequence is 16 residues long. The V gene's germline CDR1 is SEHNR and CDR2 FQNEAQ (reference sequence). The V end lost 4 bases, the J end lost 4 bases, and 17 bases lay between the germline ends. The CDR3 reads CASSSPKGRGYNEQFF. CDR3 in DNA: TGTGCCAGCAGCTCCCCTAAGGGGAGAGGGTACAATGAGCAGTTCTTC.

V usage is TRBV4-1 and J usage is TRBJ1-1, with 12 bases matching TRBD1. V shed 2 bases and J 6 bases; nucleotides not matched to a gene: 10. The germline gives CDR1 MGHRA, CDR2 YSYEKL. The CDR3 covers 17 residues. In DNA, the CDR3 is TGCGCCAGCAGCCAACGGGGGGGCGGGACAGGGGGCGCTGAAGCTTTCTTT. Residues: CASSQRGGGTGGAEAFF.

The rearrangement links TRBV6-5 to TRBJ2-6, with TRBD2 matching over 8 bases. V shed 4 bases, J shed 4 bases, and the junction held 3 bases outside the gene matches. The CDR3 totals 15 residues. Germline loops: CDR1 MNHEY, CDR2 SVGAGI. CDR3 in DNA: TGTGCCAGCAGTTCAGCGGGGGACGGGGCCAACGTCCTGACTTTC. Its translation is CASSSAGDGANVLTF.

The J gene is TRBJ2-5, the V gene TRBV20-1; no reliable D call. Trimming removed 2 bases at V and 1 base at J, with 5 bases between. CDR3 length equals 12 residues. CDR1 is DFQATT, CDR2 SNEGSKA, per germline (reference sequence). CDR3 DNA: TGCAGTGCTAGATCCTTCCAAGAGACCCAGTACTTC. Its protein is CSARSFQETQYF.

The chain joins TRBV30 to TRBJ2-7, with D possibly matching TRBD2 (6 bases). Germline assignment: CDR1 GTSNPN and CDR2 SVGIG (reference sequence). V shed 6 bases and J shed 6 bases, with 15 bases lying between them. The CDR3 sequence is 12 residues long. CDR3 residues: CACQTRGSEQYF. The CDR3, as DNA: TGTGCCTGCCAGACCCGGGGGTCCGAGCAGTACTTC.

The CDR3 sequence is CASSLWGVNTEAFF. CDR3 nucleotides: TGTGCCAGCAGTTTATGGGGGGTGAACACTGAAGCTTTCTTT. The chain has TRBV12-3 or TRBV12-4 and TRBJ1-1, with D maybe TRBD1 (5 bases). The CDR3 length is 14 residues. Trimming shortened V by 2 bases and J by 0 bases, and 7 bases separated the two germline ends.